One TCR beta chain is described in this entry. This clonotype was counted between two and nine times. What antigen it recognizes has not been identified. Per-nucleotide qualities are absent, and no much larger clonotype sits a single base away. The data derive from a study of T cell repertoires in cytomegalovirus infection (dated by TCRdb to the late 2010s). At the level of the whole study: Donor HLA type was relevant to the analysis, because carriage of CMV infection together with the matching HLA type was indicated by public TCR beta signatures. The investigation overall reported the following: The ex vivo response was dominated by HLA-C-restricted CMV-specific TCR beta clonotypes, and the single most frequent clonotype in two of eight donors was supplied by these HLA-C-restricted clonotypes. Cumulative frequency of public TCR beta family members discriminated carriers of CMV infection plus the relevant HLA type in this cohort and an independent approximately 360-donor cohort.

Instrument used: Illumina HiSeq 1500. The public reads were reprocessed in TCRdb via fastp at Q25 and MiXCR, keeping in-frame beta chains. Duplicate CDR3 protein sequences are folded into a single record with the most common DNA and genes. This sample gives 680,000 or so distinct CDR3 sequences in total; approximately 34% of them show up just once. Jointly, the top ten make up roughly 2.9% of the sample. The CDR3 measures 18 amino acids from cysteine to phenylalanine. Solely the CDR3 DNA is kept, with 54 bases framed from the first base. Germline trimming amounts to 5 bases on V and 7 bases on J, with 16 as the count of junction bases outside the gene matches. Reading the germline V gene gives CDR1 MDHEN and CDR2 SYDVKM.

The chain joins TRBV28 to TRBJ2-5; 13 bases in the junction line up with TRBD2. Sequences were obtained from PBMCs. This receptor was identified in a human donor in good health (CMV status not recorded). Some clones in this sample may be carry-over from other donors' samples. The DNA is TGTGCCAGCAGTGGGGCTCTTGGACTAGCGGGAGCGGTTGGGACCCAGTACTTC. It encodes CASSGALGLAGAVGTQYF.